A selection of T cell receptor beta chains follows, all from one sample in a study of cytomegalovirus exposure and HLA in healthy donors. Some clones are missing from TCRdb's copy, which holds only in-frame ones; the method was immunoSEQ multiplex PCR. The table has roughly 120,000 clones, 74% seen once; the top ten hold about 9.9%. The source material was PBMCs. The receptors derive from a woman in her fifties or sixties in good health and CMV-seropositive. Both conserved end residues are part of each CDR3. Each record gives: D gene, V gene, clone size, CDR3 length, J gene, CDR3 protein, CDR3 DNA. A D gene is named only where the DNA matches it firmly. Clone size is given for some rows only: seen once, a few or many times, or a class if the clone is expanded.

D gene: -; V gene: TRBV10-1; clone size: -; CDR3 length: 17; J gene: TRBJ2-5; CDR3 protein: CASSPGGVGAEQETQYF; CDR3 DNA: TGCGCCAGCAGCCCGGGCGGGGTTGGGGCCGAACAAGAGACCCAGTACTTC
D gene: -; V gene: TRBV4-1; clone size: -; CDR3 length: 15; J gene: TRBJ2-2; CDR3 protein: CASSQVTGDTGELFF; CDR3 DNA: TGCGCCAGCAGCCAAGTAACCGGGGACACCGGGGAGCTGTTTTTT
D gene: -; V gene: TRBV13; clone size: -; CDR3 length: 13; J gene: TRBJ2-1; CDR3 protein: CASSPSPSRGQFF; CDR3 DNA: TGTGCCAGCAGCCCAAGCCCGAGTAGGGGACAGTTCTTC
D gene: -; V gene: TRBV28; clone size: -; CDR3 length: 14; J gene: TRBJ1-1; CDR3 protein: CASSSPTSEAEAFF; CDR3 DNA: TGTGCCAGCAGTTCCCCAACATCGGAGGCCGAAGCTTTCTTT
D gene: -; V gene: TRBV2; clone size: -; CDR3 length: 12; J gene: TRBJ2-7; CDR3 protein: CASSDNSYEQYF; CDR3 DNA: TGTGCCAGCAGTGACAACTCCTACGAGCAGTACTTC
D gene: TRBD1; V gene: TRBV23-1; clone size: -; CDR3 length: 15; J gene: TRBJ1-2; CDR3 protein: CASSQRDSLPYGYTF; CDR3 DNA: TGCGCCAGCAGTCAAAGGGACAGCCTTCCATATGGCTACACCTTC
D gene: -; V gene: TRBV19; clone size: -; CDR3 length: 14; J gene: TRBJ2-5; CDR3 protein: CASSIGFQAGQTDF; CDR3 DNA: TGTGCCAGTAGTATAGGTTTTCAGGCCGGACAAACGGACTTC
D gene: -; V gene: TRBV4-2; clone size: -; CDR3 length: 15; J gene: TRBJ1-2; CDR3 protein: CASSQDNRGDYGYTF; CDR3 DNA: TGTGCCAGCAGCCAAGATAATCGGGGGGACTATGGCTACACCTTC
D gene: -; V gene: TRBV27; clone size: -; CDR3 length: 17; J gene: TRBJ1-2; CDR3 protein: CASSLDRQAARDYGYTF; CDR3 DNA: TGTGCCAGCAGTTTAGACCGGCAGGCCGCAAGAGACTATGGCTACACCTTC
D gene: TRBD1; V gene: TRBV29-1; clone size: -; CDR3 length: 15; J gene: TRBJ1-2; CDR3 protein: CSVEVTGRQTYGYTF; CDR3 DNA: TGCAGCGTTGAAGTGACAGGGCGCCAGACCTATGGCTACACCTTC
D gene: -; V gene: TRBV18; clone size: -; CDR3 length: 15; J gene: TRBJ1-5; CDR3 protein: CASSPNHRASQPQHF; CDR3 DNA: TGTGCCAGCTCACCCAACCACAGGGCTTCGCAGCCCCAGCATTTT
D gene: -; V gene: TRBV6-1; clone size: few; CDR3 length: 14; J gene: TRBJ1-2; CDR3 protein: CASKERGPNYGYTF; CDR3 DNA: TGTGCCAGCAAAGAGCGGGGGCCTAACTATGGCTACACCTTC
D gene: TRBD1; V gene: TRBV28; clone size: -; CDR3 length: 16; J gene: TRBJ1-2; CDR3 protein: CASSLALGQVLSGYTF; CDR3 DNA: TGTGCCAGCAGTTTAGCCCTTGGACAGGTTCTATCTGGCTACACCTTC
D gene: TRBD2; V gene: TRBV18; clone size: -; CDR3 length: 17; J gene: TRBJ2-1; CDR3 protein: CASSLRLAGGSYNEQFF; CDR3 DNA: TGTGCCAGCTCGTTAAGACTAGCGGGAGGATCTTACAATGAGCAGTTCTTC
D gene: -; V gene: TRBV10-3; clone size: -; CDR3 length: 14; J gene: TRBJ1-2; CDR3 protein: CAISGGNDLYGYTF; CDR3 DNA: TGTGCCATCAGCGGGGGGAACGACCTCTATGGCTACACCTTC
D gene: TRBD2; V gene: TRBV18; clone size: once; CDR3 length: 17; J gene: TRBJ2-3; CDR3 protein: CASSPPYLAGAPDTQYF; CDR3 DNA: TGTGCCAGCTCACCTCCTTATCTAGCGGGAGCCCCAGATACGCAGTATTTT
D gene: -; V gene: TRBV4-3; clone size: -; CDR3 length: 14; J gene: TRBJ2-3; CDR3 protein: CASSQWEQADTQYF; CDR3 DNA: TGCGCCAGCAGCCAATGGGAGCAAGCAGATACGCAGTATTTT
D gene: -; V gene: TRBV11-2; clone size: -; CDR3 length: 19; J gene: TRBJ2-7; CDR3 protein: CASSRLSAPGPSSSYEQYF; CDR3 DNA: TGTGCCAGCAGCAGATTATCGGCCCCCGGTCCTAGTTCCTCCTACGAGCAGTACTTC
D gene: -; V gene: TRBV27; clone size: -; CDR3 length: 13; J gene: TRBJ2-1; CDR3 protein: CASRTLLYNEQFF; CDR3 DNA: TGTGCCAGCAGAACACTACTGTACAATGAGCAGTTCTTC
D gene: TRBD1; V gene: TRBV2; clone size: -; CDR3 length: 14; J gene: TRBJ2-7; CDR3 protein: CASRGQGHSYEQYF; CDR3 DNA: TGTGCCAGCAGGGGACAGGGGCACTCGTACGAGCAGTACTTC
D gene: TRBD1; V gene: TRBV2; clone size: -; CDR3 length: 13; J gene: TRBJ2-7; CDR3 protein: CASQRTGEEEQYF; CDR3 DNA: TGTGCCAGCCAAAGGACAGGGGAAGAAGAGCAGTACTTC
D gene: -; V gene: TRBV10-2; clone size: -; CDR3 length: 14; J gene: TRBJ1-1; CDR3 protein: CASSYRQDNTEAFF; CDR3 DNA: TGCGCCAGCAGTTACAGACAGGATAACACTGAAGCTTTCTTT
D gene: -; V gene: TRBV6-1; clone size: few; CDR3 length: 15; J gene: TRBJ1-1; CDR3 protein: CASSGFRGRYTEAFF; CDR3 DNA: TGTGCCAGCAGTGGATTTCGCGGGCGGTACACTGAAGCTTTCTTT
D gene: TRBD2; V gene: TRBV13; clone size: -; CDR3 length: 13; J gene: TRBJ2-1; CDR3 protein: CARGTTGGREQFF; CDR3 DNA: TGTGCCAGAGGCACAACGGGGGGGCGTGAGCAGTTCTTC